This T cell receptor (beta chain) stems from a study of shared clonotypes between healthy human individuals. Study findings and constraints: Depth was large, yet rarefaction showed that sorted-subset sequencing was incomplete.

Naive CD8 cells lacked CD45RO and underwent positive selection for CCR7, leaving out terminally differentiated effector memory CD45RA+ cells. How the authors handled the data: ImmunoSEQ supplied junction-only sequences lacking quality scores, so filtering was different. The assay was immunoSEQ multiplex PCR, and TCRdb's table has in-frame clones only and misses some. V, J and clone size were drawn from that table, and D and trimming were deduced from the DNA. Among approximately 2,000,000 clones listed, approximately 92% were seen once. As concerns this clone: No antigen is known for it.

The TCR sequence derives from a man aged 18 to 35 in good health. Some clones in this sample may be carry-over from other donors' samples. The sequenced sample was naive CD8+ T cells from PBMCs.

DNA of the CDR3: TGTGCCAGCAGCCCGACTAGCGGGAAATCTGAGACCCAGTACTTC. Translation gives CASSPTSGKSETQYF. The rearrangement uses TRBV11-2 and TRBJ2-5; TRBD2 agrees at 11 bases. The CDR3 contains 15 residues. Germline V lookup: CDR1 SGHAT, CDR2 FQNNGV. V shed 5 bases and J 5 bases; nucleotides not matched to a gene: 7.